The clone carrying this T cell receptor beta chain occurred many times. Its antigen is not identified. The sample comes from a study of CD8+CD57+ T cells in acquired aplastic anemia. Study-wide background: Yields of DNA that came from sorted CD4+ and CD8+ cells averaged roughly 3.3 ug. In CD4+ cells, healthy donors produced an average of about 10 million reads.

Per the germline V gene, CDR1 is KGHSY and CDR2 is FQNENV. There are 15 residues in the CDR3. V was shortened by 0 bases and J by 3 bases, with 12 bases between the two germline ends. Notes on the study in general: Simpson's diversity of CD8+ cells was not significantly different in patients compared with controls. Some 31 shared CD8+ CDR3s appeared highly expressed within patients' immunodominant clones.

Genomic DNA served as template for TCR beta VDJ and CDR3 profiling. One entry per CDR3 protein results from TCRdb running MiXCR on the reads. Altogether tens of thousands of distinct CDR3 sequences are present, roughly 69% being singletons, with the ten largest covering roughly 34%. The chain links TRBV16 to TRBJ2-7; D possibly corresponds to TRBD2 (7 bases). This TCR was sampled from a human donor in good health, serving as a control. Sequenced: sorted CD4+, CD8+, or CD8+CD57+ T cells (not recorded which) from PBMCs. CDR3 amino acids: CASSQSGGTNYEQYF. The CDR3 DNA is TGTGCCAGCAGCCAATCAGGGGGGACTAACTACGAGCAGTACTTC.